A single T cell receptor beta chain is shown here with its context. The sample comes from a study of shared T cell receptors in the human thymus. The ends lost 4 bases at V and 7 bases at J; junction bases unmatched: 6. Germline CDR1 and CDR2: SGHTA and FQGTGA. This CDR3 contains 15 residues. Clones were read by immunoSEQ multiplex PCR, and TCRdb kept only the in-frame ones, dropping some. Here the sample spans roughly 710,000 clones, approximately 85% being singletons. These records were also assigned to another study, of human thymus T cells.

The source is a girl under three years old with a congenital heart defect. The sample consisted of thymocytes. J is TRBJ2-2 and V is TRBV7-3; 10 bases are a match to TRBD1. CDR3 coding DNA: TGTGCCAGCAGCTCCGACAGGGGGCCCCACGGGGAGCTGTTTTTT. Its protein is CASSSDRGPHGELFF.